A single sample is the source of the 25 T cell receptor beta chains below, sequenced in a study of CD8+ T cells in alopecia areata. It was cDNA, reverse transcribed from extracted RNA, that served as the sequencing template. The assay was immunoSEQ multiplex PCR, and TCRdb's table has in-frame clones only and misses some. The sample holds about 180,000 clones; about 60% are singletons and the top ten take roughly 15%. Sequencing was performed on CD4+ T cells sorted from blood, taken at week 0. These receptors came from a human donor with alopecia areata.

This clone has only a few counts. The chain uses TRBV30 and TRBJ2-7; D gene unclear. V lost 7 bases to trimming and J lost 3 bases, with 10 bases between them. This CDR3 is built from 11 residues. Germline assignment: CDR1 GTSNPN and CDR2 SVGIG (reference sequence). The CDR3 DNA is TGTGCCTTGGGCCTGAACTACGAGCAGTACTTC. Translating it yields CALGLNYEQYF. The whole variable domain, filled in from reference TRBV30 and TRBJ2-7, reads SQTIHQWPATLVQPVGSPLSLECTVEGTSNPNLYWYRQAAGRGLQLLFYSVGIGQISSEVPQNLSASRPQDRQFILSSKKLLLSDSGFYLCALGLNYEQYFGPGTRLTVT.

The sample holds a few counts of this clone. V gene TRBV9 combines with J gene TRBJ1-3; D possibly corresponds to TRBD1 (6 bases). The V end was cut by 1 base, the J end by 3 bases, with 14 bases between. Looked up from germline, CDR1 is SGDLS and CDR2 is YYNGEE. CDR3 length: 16 residues. The CDR3 is CASSVSLGASGNTIYF. DNA of the CDR3: TGTGCCAGCAGCGTATCGCTGGGGGCAAGTGGAAACACCATATATTTT.

The chain employs TRBV29-1 and TRBJ2-3, with unresolved D. The ends were cut back, 3 bases at V and 0 bases at J, with 13 bases in the middle. This CDR3 has 15 residues. CDR1 SQVTM and CDR2 ANQGSEA come from the germline V gene. The CDR3 nucleotides are TGCAGCGTTGACGGACGGCCGAGAAGCACAGATACGCAGTATTTT. It codes for CSVDGRPRSTDTQYF.

This sequence joins TRBV19 and TRBJ2-3; 8 positions agree with TRBD2. V gave up 7 bases and J gave up 1 base; unmatched junction bases: 4. The CDR3 is 14 residues long. The germline CDR1 and CDR2 sequences are LNHDA and SQIVND (reference sequence). The CDR3 spells CASNRAGGTDTQYF. In DNA form, the CDR3 reads TGTGCCAGTAATCGAGCGGGGGGCACAGATACGCAGTATTTT.

In regard to this clone: The sample holds other DNA sequences that translate to the same CDR3. The chain uses TRBV29-1 and TRBJ2-3; D is undetermined. Germline-derived CDR1 and CDR2 are SQVTM and ANQGSEA. The CDR3 has 13 amino acids. V was shortened by 4 bases and J by 0 bases, with 8 bases between the two germline ends. CDR3 in amino acids: CSVGGRSTDTQYF. In DNA, the CDR3 is TGCAGCGTTGGTGGCCGAAGCACAGATACGCAGTATTTT.

The chain uses TRBV27 and TRBJ1-1, with a weak D call TRBD1 (5 bases). The CDR3 contains 13 residues. Trimming removed 6 bases at V and 1 base at J, with 9 bases between. Germline V gene lookup returns CDR1 MNHEY and CDR2 SMNVEV (reference sequence). The CDR3 nucleotides read TGTGCCAGCAGGGATACAGGGAACACTGAAGCTTTCTTT. It encodes CASRDTGNTEAFF.

The chain carries TRBV6-5 and TRBJ2-7, with 8 nucleotides matching TRBD1. Germline-derived CDR1 and CDR2 are MNHEY and SVGAGI. This CDR3 has 16 amino acids. The V gene end was trimmed by 4 bases and the J gene end by 0 bases; junction bases not matched to a gene: 8. CDR3 nucleotides: TGTGCCAGCAGTTTAGGACAGGGAGGACTCTCCTACGAGCAGTACTTC. It translates to CASSLGQGGLSYEQYF.

The chain employs TRBV30 and TRBJ2-3; no clear D. The CDR3 has 12 amino acids. Trimming shortened V by 1 base and J by 4 bases, and 6 bases separated the two germline ends. Germline V CDR1 and CDR2: GTSNPN, SVGIG (reference sequence). The CDR3 DNA reads TGTGCCTGGAGTGCCTCCTCAGATACGCAGTATTTT. Residues: CAWSASSDTQYF.

For the CDR3, the DNA is TGTGCCAGCAGTGAAGGTTTGGCTGCAACTAATGAAAAACTGTTTTTT. It yields the protein CASSEGLAATNEKLFF. This sequence joins TRBV25-1 and TRBJ1-4; D gene ambiguous. CDR1 is MGHDK and CDR2 is SYGVNS in the germline V gene. Deletions cut 2 bases from V and 0 bases from J, with 10 bases between. This CDR3 region has 16 residues.

V and J are TRBV29-1 and TRBJ2-1, with D perhaps matching TRBD2 (6 bases). The CDR3 is 11 residues long. CDR1 is SQVTM, CDR2 ANQGSEA, per germline. V lost 3 bases and J 9 bases, leaving 9 bases between the germline ends. CDR3 DNA sequence: TGCAGCGTTGAGGGGGGAGCTGAGCAGTTCTTC. Its protein product is CSVEGGAEQFF.

This clone was seen only a few times. The chain is built from TRBV5-1 and TRBJ2-2, with D possibly matching TRBD2 (5 bases). This CDR3 has 17 amino acids. CDR1 SGHRS and CDR2 YFSETQ come from the germline V gene. Trimming shortened V by 1 base and J by 2 bases, and 15 bases separated the two germline ends. CDR3 region: CASSLSIGGPNTGELFF. As DNA, the CDR3 is TGCGCCAGCAGCTTGAGTATCGGAGGACCCAACACCGGGGAGCTGTTTTTT.

The rearrangement uses TRBV15 and TRBJ2-1; weak D call: TRBD1 (5 bases). V lost 6 bases, J lost 4 bases, and 13 bases lay in between. Germline loops: CDR1 LNHNV, CDR2 YYDKDF (reference sequence). CDR3 length: 14 amino acids. CDR3 loop: CATRSTRGYNEQFF. The CDR3 coding sequence is TGTGCCACCAGGTCTACAAGGGGATACAATGAGCAGTTCTTC.

The CDR3 DNA follows: TGCGCCAGCAGCGGCTCAGGGGTTCAAGAGACCCAGTACTTC. This sequence encodes CASSGSGVQETQYF. The rearrangement uses TRBV5-1 and TRBJ2-5, with D possibly TRBD1 on 6 matching bases. This CDR3 comprises 14 residues. The V gene lost 4 bases and the J gene lost 2 bases, with 12 bases spanning the gap. From germline, CDR1 is SGHRS and CDR2 YFSETQ.

The CDR3 DNA sequence: TGTGCCTCAACCAGTGGCTATGGCTACACCTTC. Translating it yields CASTSGYGYTF. The rearrangement joins TRBV15 to TRBJ1-2; no clear D gene. Trimming stripped 11 bases from V and 4 bases from J, with 11 bases between. Germline lookup yields CDR1 LNHNV and CDR2 YYDKDF (reference sequence). The CDR3 runs 11 residues. Drawing the rest from reference TRBV15 and TRBJ1-2, the complete variable domain is DAMVIQNPRYQVTQFGKPVTLSCSQTLNHNVMYWYQQKSSQAPKLLFHYYDKDFNNEADTPDNFQSRRPNTSFCFLDIRSPGLGDTAMYLCASTSGYGYTFGSGTRLTVV.

The CDR3 loop is CASSQDRGYVETQYF. The CDR3 DNA reads TGCGCCAGCAGCCAGGACAGGGGTTACGTGGAGACCCAGTACTTC. V is TRBV5-1 and J is TRBJ2-5, with 9 bases lining up with TRBD1. J gave up 5 bases and V 4 bases, and 9 bases lay outside the gene matches. CDR1 is SGHRS, CDR2 YFSETQ, per germline. The CDR3 contains 15 residues.

This clone came up once. The chain has TRBV30 and TRBJ2-3; TRBD2 might be the D (6 bases). The V and J ends lost 2 bases and 1 base respectively, with 10 bases between them. CDR1 is GTSNPN and CDR2 is SVGIG in the germline V gene (reference sequence). The CDR3 sequence is 14 residues long. CDR3 loop: CAWSLGRRTDTQYF. CDR3 sequence (DNA): TGTGCCTGGAGTCTGGGGAGGCGCACAGATACGCAGTATTTT.

The chain has TRBV29-1 and TRBJ2-1, with D unclear. The germline CDR1 and CDR2 sequences are SQVTM and ANQGSEA. The CDR3 contains 12 residues. Trimming shortened V by 4 bases and J by 6 bases, and 10 bases separated the two germline ends. In DNA form, the CDR3 reads TGCAGCGTTGTAGTCGGTTTCAATGAGCAGTTCTTC. The encoded protein is CSVVVGFNEQFF.

This clone qualifies as medium-sized. CDR3 loop: CATSIRGGSETQYF. CDR3 in DNA: TGTGCCACCAGCATACGGGGGGGCAGTGAGACCCAGTACTTC. The chain joins TRBV15 to TRBJ2-5; 8 bases are a match to TRBD2. The CDR3 runs to 14 residues. V was pared by 4 bases and J by 5 bases, with 6 bases of the junction left unmatched. Germline CDR1 reads LNHNV; CDR2 reads YYDKDF (reference sequence).

V usage is TRBV7-8 and J usage is TRBJ2-7, with TRBD2 matching 12 bases. The CDR3 length is 16 residues. Germline V CDR1 and CDR2: SGHVS, FQNEAQ. The ends lost 4 bases at V and 6 bases at J; junction bases unmatched: 10. CDR3 DNA: TGTGCCAGCAGCTATGGACTAGCGGGGCTGACGGCCGAGCAGTACTTC. Residues: CASSYGLAGLTAEQYF. Supplemented by reference TRBV7-8 and TRBJ2-7, the full variable domain reads GAGVSQSPRYKVAKRGQDVALRCDPISGHVSLFWYQQALGQGPEFLTYFQNEAQLDKSGLPSDRFFAERPEGSVSTLKIQRTQQEDSAVYLCASSYGLAGLTAEQYFGPGTRLTVT.

This clone was counted between two and nine times. The rearrangement links TRBV28 to TRBJ2-3, with 7 bases fitting TRBD2. Germline V gives CDR1 MDHEN, CDR2 SYDVKM. The V gene end was trimmed by 9 bases and the J gene end by 10 bases; junction bases not matched to a gene: 13. The CDR3 length is 13 residues. CDR3 protein: CASANPGLDAQYF. CDR3 sequence (DNA): TGTGCCAGTGCAAACCCCGGACTAGACGCGCAGTATTTT. The whole variable domain, remainder taken from reference TRBV28 and TRBJ2-3, is DVKVTQSSRYLVKRTGEKVFLECVQDMDHENMFWYRQDPGLGLRLIYFSYDVKMKEKGDIPEGYSVSREKKERFSLILESASTNQTSMYLCASANPGLDAQYFGPGTRLTVL.

J is TRBJ2-5 and V is TRBV30; D not resolved. Looked up from germline, CDR1 is GTSNPN and CDR2 is SVGIG (reference sequence). This CDR3 spans 11 amino acids. Deletions cut 5 bases from V and 4 bases from J, with 8 bases between. The CDR3 loop reads CAWLIGETQYF. The DNA of the CDR3 is TGTGCCTGGCTGATTGGAGAGACCCAGTACTTC.

V gene TRBV4-1 combines with J gene TRBJ1-4, with a weak D call TRBD1 (5 bases). CDR3 length equals 15 residues. The ends were cut back, 0 bases at V and 11 bases at J, with 16 bases in the middle. Looked up from germline, CDR1 is MGHRA and CDR2 is YSYEKL. The CDR3, as DNA: TGCGCCAGCAGCCAAGATCGGGGCAGGATGGCTAAACTGTTTTTT. It encodes CASSQDRGRMAKLFF.

This rearrangement joins TRBV4-1 to TRBJ1-4; D perhaps matches TRBD1 (6 bases). CDR3 length equals 15 residues. V dropped 4 bases and J dropped 5 bases, with 14 bases sitting between them. The germline V gene encodes CDR1 MGHRA and CDR2 YSYEKL. CDR3 nucleotide sequence: TGCGCCAGCAGCCGCATGTGGGGGGGCAATGAAAAACTGTTTTTT. It yields the protein CASSRMWGGNEKLFF.

The rearrangement uses TRBV7-2 and TRBJ1-3; 7 bases are shared with TRBD1. The CDR3 totals 14 residues. Trimming took 5 bases from V and 4 from J; bases not matched to a gene: 5. Germline V gene data show CDR1 as SGHTA and CDR2 as FQGNSA. The CDR3 region is CASSATGVGNTIYF. The CDR3 coding sequence is TGTGCCAGCAGCGCAACAGGGGTCGGAAACACCATATATTTT.

The DNA of the CDR3 is TGTGCCTGGACCCCTAGCTATGCTGGGGGCTACACCTTC. Its protein is CAWTPSYAGGYTF. The chain uses TRBV30 and TRBJ1-2; D gene unclear. Germline CDR1 is GTSNPN and CDR2 is SVGIG (reference sequence). The V end lost 4 bases, the J end lost 8 bases, and 17 bases lay between the germline ends. The CDR3 sequence is 13 residues long.